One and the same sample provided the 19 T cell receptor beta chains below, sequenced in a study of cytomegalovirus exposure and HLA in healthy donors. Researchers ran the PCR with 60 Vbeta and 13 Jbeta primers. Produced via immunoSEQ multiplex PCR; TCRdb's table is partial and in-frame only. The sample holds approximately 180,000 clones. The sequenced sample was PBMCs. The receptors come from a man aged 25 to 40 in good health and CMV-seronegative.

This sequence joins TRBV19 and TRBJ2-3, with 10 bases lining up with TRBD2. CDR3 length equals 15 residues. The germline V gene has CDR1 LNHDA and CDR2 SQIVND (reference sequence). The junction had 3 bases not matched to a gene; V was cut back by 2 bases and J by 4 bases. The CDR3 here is CASSILAGVSDTQYF. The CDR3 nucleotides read TGTGCCAGTAGTATACTAGCGGGGGTGTCAGATACGCAGTATTTT.

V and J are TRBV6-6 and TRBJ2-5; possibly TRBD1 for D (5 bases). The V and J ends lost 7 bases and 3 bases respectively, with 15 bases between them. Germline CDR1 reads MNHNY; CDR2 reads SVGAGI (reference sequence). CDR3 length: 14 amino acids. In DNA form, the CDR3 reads TGTGCCAGCACTCCAAGGGGCAGGGAAGAGACCCAGTACTTC. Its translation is CASTPRGREETQYF.

This CDR3 reads CAWSVYAGGGNTEAFF. The CDR3 DNA is TGTGCCTGGAGTGTATATGCTGGGGGGGGGAACACTGAAGCTTTCTTT. The rearrangement joins TRBV30 to TRBJ1-1, with a possible D match to TRBD1 (5 bases). The CDR3 sequence is 16 residues long. V lost 0 bases and J 1 base, leaving 15 bases between the germline ends. Germline V CDR1 and CDR2: GTSNPN, SVGIG (reference sequence).

The CDR3 is CASSYSNDGAEQFF. The CDR3 DNA reads TGTGCCAGCAGTTACTCGAATGATGGGGCAGAGCAGTTCTTC. The chain uses TRBV6-6 and TRBJ2-1; D perhaps matches TRBD1 (5 bases). Germline-derived CDR1 and CDR2 are MNHNY and SVGAGI (reference sequence). This CDR3 region has 14 residues. The V and J ends lost 0 bases and 10 bases respectively, with 13 bases between them.

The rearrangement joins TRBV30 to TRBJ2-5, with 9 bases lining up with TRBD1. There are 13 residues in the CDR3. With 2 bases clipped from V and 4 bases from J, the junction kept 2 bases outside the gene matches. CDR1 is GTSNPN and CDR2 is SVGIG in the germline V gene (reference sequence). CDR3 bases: TGTGCCTGGAGTACAGGGGGCCCAGAGACCCAGTACTTC. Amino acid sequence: CAWSTGGPETQYF.

CDR3 in amino acids: CASRFSGDTEAFF. For the CDR3, the DNA is TGTGCCAGCAGATTTAGCGGGGACACTGAAGCTTTCTTT. This chain joins TRBV7-2 and TRBJ1-1; no firm D call. Trimming left V 6 bases short and J 3 bases short, with 11 bases between. Germline lookup yields CDR1 SGHTA and CDR2 FQGNSA. This CDR3 comprises 13 residues.

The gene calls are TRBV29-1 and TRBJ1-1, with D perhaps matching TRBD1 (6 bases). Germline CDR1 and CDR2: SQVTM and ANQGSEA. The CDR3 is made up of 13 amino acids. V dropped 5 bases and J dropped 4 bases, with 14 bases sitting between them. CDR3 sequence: CSVQQGWSTEAFF. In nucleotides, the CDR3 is TGCAGCGTTCAACAGGGTTGGAGCACTGAAGCTTTCTTT.

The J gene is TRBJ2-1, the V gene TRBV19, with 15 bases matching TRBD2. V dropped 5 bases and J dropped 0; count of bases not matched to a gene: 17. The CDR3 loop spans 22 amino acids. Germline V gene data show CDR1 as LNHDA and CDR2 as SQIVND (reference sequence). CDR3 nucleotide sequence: TGTGCCAGTAGTCTACGGACTAGCGGGAGGGCGACGATATTGAGCTCCTACAATGAGCAGTTCTTC. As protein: CASSLRTSGRATILSSYNEQFF.

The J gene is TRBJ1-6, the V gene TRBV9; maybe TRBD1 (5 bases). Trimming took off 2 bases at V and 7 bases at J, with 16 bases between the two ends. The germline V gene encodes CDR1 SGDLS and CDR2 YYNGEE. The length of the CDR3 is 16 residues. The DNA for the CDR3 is TGTGCCAGCAGCGTTGGGGGAGCGGGGAAGAATTCACCCCTCCACTTT. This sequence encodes CASSVGGAGKNSPLHF.

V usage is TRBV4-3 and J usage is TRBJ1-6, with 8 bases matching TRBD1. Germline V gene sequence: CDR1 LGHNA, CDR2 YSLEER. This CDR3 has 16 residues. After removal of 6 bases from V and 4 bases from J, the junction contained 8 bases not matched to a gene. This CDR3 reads CASSHTGGGYNSPLHF. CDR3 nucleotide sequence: TGCGCCAGCAGTCACACAGGGGGTGGATATAATTCACCCCTCCACTTT.

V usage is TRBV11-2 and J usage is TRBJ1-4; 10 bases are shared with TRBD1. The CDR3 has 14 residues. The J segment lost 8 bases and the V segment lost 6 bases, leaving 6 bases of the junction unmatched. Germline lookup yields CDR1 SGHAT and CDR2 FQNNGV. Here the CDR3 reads CASRSTGGDEKLFF. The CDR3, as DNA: TGTGCCAGCAGGTCGACAGGGGGCGACGAAAAACTGTTTTTT.

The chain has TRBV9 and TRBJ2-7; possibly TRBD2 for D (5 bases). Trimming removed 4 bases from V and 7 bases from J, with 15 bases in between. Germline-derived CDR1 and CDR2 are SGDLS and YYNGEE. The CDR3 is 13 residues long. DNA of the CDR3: TGTGCCAGCAGCCCGGACGGGGTGGGGGAGCAGTACTTC. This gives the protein CASSPDGVGEQYF.

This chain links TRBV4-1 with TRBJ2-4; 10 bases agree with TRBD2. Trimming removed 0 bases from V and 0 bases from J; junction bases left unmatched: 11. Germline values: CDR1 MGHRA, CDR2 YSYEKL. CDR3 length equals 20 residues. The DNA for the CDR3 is TGCGCCAGCAGCCAAGATGTCAGCGGGAGGGTCTCGGTAGCCAAAAACATTCAGTACTTC. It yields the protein CASSQDVSGRVSVAKNIQYF.

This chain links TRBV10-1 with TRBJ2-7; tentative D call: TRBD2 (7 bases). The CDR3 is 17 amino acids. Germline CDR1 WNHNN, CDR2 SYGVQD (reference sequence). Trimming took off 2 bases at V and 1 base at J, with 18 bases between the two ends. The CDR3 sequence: CASSERRGGDKSYEQYF. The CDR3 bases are TGCGCCAGCAGTGAGAGACGGGGAGGGGACAAATCCTACGAGCAGTACTTC.

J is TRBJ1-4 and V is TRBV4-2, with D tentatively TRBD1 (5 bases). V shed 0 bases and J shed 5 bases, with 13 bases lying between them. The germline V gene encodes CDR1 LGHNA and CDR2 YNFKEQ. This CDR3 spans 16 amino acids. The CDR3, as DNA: TGTGCCAGCAGCCAAGATTGGGCCAGGGAAAATGAAAAACTGTTTTTT. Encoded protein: CASSQDWARENEKLFF.

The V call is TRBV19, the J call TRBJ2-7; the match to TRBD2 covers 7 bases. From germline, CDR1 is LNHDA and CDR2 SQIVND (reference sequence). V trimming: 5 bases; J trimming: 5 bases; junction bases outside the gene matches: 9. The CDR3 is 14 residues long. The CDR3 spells CASSPQAGVNEQYF. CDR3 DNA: TGTGCCAGTAGTCCCCAGGCGGGAGTCAACGAGCAGTACTTC.

CDR3 protein: CASSLAGGILYEQYF. Here the CDR3 DNA reads TGCGCCAGCAGCTTAGCGGGGGGTATCCTCTACGAGCAGTACTTC. The chain carries TRBV4-1 and TRBJ2-7; TRBD2 matches 10 bases. The CDR3 length is 15 residues. V dropped 5 bases and J dropped 3; count of bases not matched to a gene: 7. Per the germline V gene, CDR1 is MGHRA and CDR2 is YSYEKL.

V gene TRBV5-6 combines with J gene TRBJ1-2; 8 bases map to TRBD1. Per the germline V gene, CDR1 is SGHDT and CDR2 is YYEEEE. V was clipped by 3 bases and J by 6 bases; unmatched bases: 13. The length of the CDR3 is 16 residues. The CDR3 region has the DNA TGTGCCAGCAGCTGGACAGGGCAGAACTATGGTGATGGCTACACCTTC. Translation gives CASSWTGQNYGDGYTF.

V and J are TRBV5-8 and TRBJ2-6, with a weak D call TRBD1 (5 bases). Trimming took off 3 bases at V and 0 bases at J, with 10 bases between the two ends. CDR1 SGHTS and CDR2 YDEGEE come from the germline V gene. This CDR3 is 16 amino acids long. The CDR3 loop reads CASSSYRFSGANVLTF. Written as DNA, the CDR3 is TGTGCCAGCAGCTCTTACAGGTTCTCTGGGGCCAACGTCCTGACTTTC.